This TCR beta chain was documented in a study of tumor and adjacent non-tumor tissue in lung cancer. Study information: There were some 11 adenocarcinoma, a couple of squamous cell carcinoma and 1 small cell lung cancer cases. The patients, about nine men and 4 to 6 women, were about 31 to 76 with stage I to III disease.

Overall study results and limits: TCR diversity was significantly greater in tumor than normal lung tissue. Top 100 clones took a larger repertoire share in normal lung.

Trimming removed 7 bases from V and 0 bases from J, with 16 bases in between. CDR3 length equals 14 residues. Germline V CDR1 and CDR2: DFQATT, SNEGSKA (reference sequence). The template was RNA from unsorted bulk tissue. A modified ARM-PCR protocol with three rounds of nested PCR amplified TCRbeta. TCRdb processed the multiplex PCR reads anew with MiXCR; each CDR3 protein has one entry. Among 120,000 or so distinct CDR3 sequences listed, around three fifths were seen once. As regards this clonotype: Antigen unknown. A read error is possible here, since a much larger clone lies one base away.

Sequenced input: lung tumor tissue. The J gene is TRBJ2-7, the V gene TRBV20-1, with a possible D match to TRBD1 (6 bases). The sequence was obtained from a man under 40 with non-small cell lung cancer. The CDR3 nucleotides read TGCAGTGTAATGGACAGCATACTCTCCTACGAGCAGTACTTC. Amino acids: CSVMDSILSYEQYF.